The 9 T cell receptor beta chains reported below all come from one sample, sequenced in a study of shared clonotypes between healthy human individuals. The method was immunoSEQ multiplex PCR; TCRdb's version includes in-frame clones alone and lacks a portion of them. The sample lists some 740,000 clones, approximately 92% occurring once. Terminally differentiated effector memory CD45RA+ cells were excluded by CCR7 positive selection of CD45RO-negative cells. Sequencing was performed on naive CD8+ T cells sorted from blood. These TCRs come from a man aged 25 to 40 in good health.

The chain employs TRBV29-1 and TRBJ2-7, with a weak D call TRBD2 (6 bases). The germline gives CDR1 SQVTM, CDR2 ANQGSEA. The CDR3 contains 17 residues. V lost 3 bases to trimming and J lost 0 bases, with 21 bases between them. CDR3 protein: CSVDGSLEGGGSYEQYF. Written as DNA, the CDR3 is TGCAGCGTTGACGGTTCGTTGGAGGGTGGAGGCTCCTACGAGCAGTACTTC.

The chain couples TRBV5-4 to TRBJ2-1; 12 bases fit TRBD2. This CDR3 is 19 amino acids long. J gave up 0 bases and V 4 bases, and 11 bases lay outside the gene matches. Germline CDR1 is SGHNT and CDR2 is YYREEE (reference sequence). CDR3 region: CASSTRSTSGSSSYNEQFF. CDR3 coding DNA: TGTGCCAGCAGCACCAGGTCGACTAGCGGGAGCAGCTCCTACAATGAGCAGTTCTTC.

The chain recombines TRBV27 with TRBJ2-5, with 11 positions matching TRBD2. From germline, CDR1 is MNHEY and CDR2 SMNVEV (reference sequence). J lost 0 bases, V lost 5 bases, and 5 bases had no gene match. This CDR3 spans 16 amino acids. The CDR3, as DNA: TGTGCCAGCAGTCAACTAGCGGGAGCAAACCAAGAGACCCAGTACTTC. Amino acid sequence: CASSQLAGANQETQYF.

The rearrangement links TRBV7-2 to TRBJ2-7; no firm D call. CDR3 length equals 12 residues. Trimming removed 5 bases at V and 1 base at J, with 6 bases between. Germline loops: CDR1 SGHTA, CDR2 FQGNSA. The CDR3 bases are TGTGCCAGCAGCGGCCTATCCTACGAGCAGTACTTC. It yields the protein CASSGLSYEQYF.

The V and J genes are TRBV7-9 and TRBJ2-5; D is unclear. Deletions cut 5 bases from V and 1 base from J, with 5 bases between. This CDR3 spans 12 amino acids. CDR1 and CDR2 from the germline V gene are SEHNR and FQNEAQ (reference sequence). This CDR3 reads CASSMTQETQYF. The CDR3 region has the DNA TGTGCCAGCAGCATGACCCAAGAGACCCAGTACTTC.

J is TRBJ2-2 and V is TRBV7-8, with D perhaps TRBD1 (6 bases). V lost 1 base to trimming and J lost 0 bases, with 12 bases between them. Germline lookup yields CDR1 SGHVS and CDR2 FQNEAQ. The CDR3 loop spans 17 amino acids. In DNA form, the CDR3 reads TGTGCCAGCAGCTTAGGGTGGGACACCTCGAACACCGGGGAGCTGTTTTTT. It encodes CASSLGWDTSNTGELFF.

This clone showed up just once. Here the CDR3 reads CASGLDRGGGTEAFF. In nucleotides, the CDR3 is TGTGCTAGTGGTTTGGACCGGGGCGGTGGGACTGAAGCTTTCTTT. V is TRBV12-5 and J is TRBJ1-1, with D possibly TRBD1 on 5 matching bases. This CDR3 is 15 amino acids long. Trimming took off 1 base at V and 5 bases at J, with 14 bases between the two ends. Germline V gene lookup returns CDR1 LGHNT and CDR2 FRNRAP.

The chain is built from TRBV2 and TRBJ2-7; 8 bases align to TRBD1. The V and J ends lost 6 bases and 11 bases, in that order; junction bases with no gene match: 3. CDR1 and CDR2 from the germline V gene are SNHLY and FYNNEI. The CDR3 is made up of 10 amino acids. The CDR3 protein is CASRGGQEYF. CDR3 sequence (DNA): TGTGCCAGCAGAGGGGGACAGGAGTACTTC.

The rearrangement uses TRBV27 and TRBJ2-5; D not resolved. The CDR3 loop spans 14 amino acids. CDR1 and CDR2 (germline): MNHEY, SMNVEV (reference sequence). Between the trimmed V and J ends, which lost 5 bases and 3 bases, there was a span of 13 bases. The CDR3 reads CASSPLGLKETQYF. CDR3 bases: TGTGCCAGCAGTCCATTGGGTCTAAAAGAGACCCAGTACTTC.